This TCR beta chain was obtained from a study of blood T cell repertoires in COVID-19. Study overall: The United States, Italy and Spain were the sources of the acute and convalescent COVID-19 samples.

In the original processing: Amplification of reference gene primers provided the estimated nucleated cell counts. TCRdb keeps only in-frame clones here, not all; method: immunoSEQ multiplex PCR. V and J calls and clone size are given by that table; D and trimming were obtained from the DNA. The sample lists some 120,000 clones, roughly 90% occurring once. The TCR was taken from a man aged 45 to 65 with acute or convalescent COVID-19. The sequenced sample consisted of peripheral blood.

As DNA, the CDR3 is TGTGCAAGTCGCTTAGCATTCAGGGACAGGGGCGGTGGTGAAGCTTTCTTT. Translated: CASRLAFRDRGGGEAFF. The chain carries TRBV12-2 and TRBJ1-1; the listed D gene, TRBD1, was not tested against the DNA. TRBV12-2 is a pseudogene locus. The CDR3 length is 17 residues.